These T cell receptor beta chains were read from a single sample in a study of T cell repertoires in cytomegalovirus infection. These receptors lack a known antigen. In TCRdb, the reads were re-called with MiXCR into one record per CDR3 protein. The table has 80,000 or so distinct CDR3 sequences, 20% to 30% seen once. The source material was CD8+ T cells from cultured PBMCs, sampled from culture after CMV antigen stimulation. The source of these receptors is a human donor in good health (CMV status not recorded). Some clones in this sample may be carry-over from other donors' samples. CDR3s include the opening cysteine and the closing phenylalanine or tryptophan. The D gene is left open where the match is weak. Size is omitted from some rows. Given values are once, few, many or a class for expanded clones.

TRBJ1-1 | TRBD1 | . | TRBV30 | TGTGCCTGGAGTGTTCCCCTTAGGGGGCTACGGACTGAAGCTTTCTTT | CAWSVPLRGLRTEAFF
TRBJ1-2 | . | few | TRBV4-3 | TGCGCCAGCAGCCAAGAACAGGGAGGAGGACGTGGCTACACCTTC | CASSQEQGGGRGYTF
TRBJ2-3 | . | . | TRBV12-3/TRBV12-4 | TGTGCCAGCAGTTTATTAAGTGTGGGCGCAGATACGCAGTATTTT | CASSLLSVGADTQYF
TRBJ2-1 | TRBD2 | . | TRBV6-1 | TGTGCCAGCAGTGTAGGACTAGCCAAGGGCTATGAGCAGTTCTTC | CASSVGLAKGYEQFF
TRBJ2-5 | . | . | TRBV12-3/TRBV12-4 | TGTGCCAGCAGCCCCCGGGGTCCTGAGACCCAGTACTTC | CASSPRGPETQYF
TRBJ1-2 | TRBD1 | once | TRBV20-1 | TGCAGTGCTAGAGACTCCGGACAGGGAAATCTCTATGGCTACACCTTC | CSARDSGQGNLYGYTF
TRBJ1-2 | TRBD1 | . | TRBV12-3/TRBV12-4 | TGTGCCAGCAGGAGTCGACGGAGGGGGCTAGGGTATGGCTACACCTTC | CASRSRRRGLGYGYTF
TRBJ2-6 | . | few | TRBV7-6 | TGTGCCAGCAGCATCTCTGGGGCCAACGTCCTGACTTTC | CASSISGANVLTF
TRBJ2-2 | . | . | TRBV19 | TGTGCCTCTTACTCCGGGGAGCTGTTTTTT | CASYSGELFF
TRBJ2-1 | TRBD1 | . | TRBV2 | TGTGCCAGCAGTGACCTGGACAGGGTCCCGCAGTTCTTC | CASSDLDRVPQFF
TRBJ2-4 | TRBD1 | many | TRBV7-9 | TGTGCCAGCAGCTCGTATAAACAGGGGTCCAAAAACATTCAGTACTTC | CASSSYKQGSKNIQYF
TRBJ2-1 | . | . | TRBV12-3/TRBV12-4 | TGTGCCAGCAGTTTCGGATGGGATGAGCAGTTCTTC | CASSFGWDEQFF
TRBJ2-5 | TRBD1 | many | TRBV7-9 | TGTGCCAGCAGTTCACCGGACAGGGTGTTCCAAGAGACCCAGTACTTC | CASSSPDRVFQETQYF
TRBJ1-6 | . | many | TRBV7-3 | TGTGCCAGCAGCTTGGGGAATAATTCACCCCTCCACTTT | CASSLGNNSPLHF
TRBJ1-6 | . | . | TRBV10-3 | TGTGCCATCGGTTTCGAAAATTCACCCCTCCACTTT | CAIGFENSPLHF
TRBJ2-7 | TRBD2 | few | TRBV4-3 | TGCGCCAGCAGCCAAGACGCGGGGGTCGGTATCGGCGAGCAGTACTTC | CASSQDAGVGIGEQYF
TRBJ2-7 | . | medium-sized | TRBV7-8 | TGTGCCAGCAGCCCACTCGGGGGGCTCACCTACGAGCAGTACTTC | CASSPLGGLTYEQYF
TRBJ1-1 | . | many | TRBV27 | TGTGCCAGCGCCCCGACAGGAGGGACTGAAGCTTTCTTT | CASAPTGGTEAFF
TRBJ2-7 | . | few | TRBV7-3 | TGTGCCAGCAGCCTCGAGTTCGTTCCCTACGAGCAGTACTTC | CASSLEFVPYEQYF